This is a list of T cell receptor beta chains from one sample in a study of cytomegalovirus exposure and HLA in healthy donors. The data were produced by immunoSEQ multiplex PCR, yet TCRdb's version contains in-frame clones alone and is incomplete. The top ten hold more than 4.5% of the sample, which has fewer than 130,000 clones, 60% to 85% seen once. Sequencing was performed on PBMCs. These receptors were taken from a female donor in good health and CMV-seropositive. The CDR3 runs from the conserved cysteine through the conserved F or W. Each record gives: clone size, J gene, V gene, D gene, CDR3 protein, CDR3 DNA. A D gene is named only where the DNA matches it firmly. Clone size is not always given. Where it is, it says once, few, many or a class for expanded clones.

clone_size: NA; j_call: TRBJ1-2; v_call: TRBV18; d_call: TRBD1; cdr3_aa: CASSPDRSRGYGYTF; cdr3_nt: TGTGCCAGCTCGCCGGACAGGTCAAGGGGCTATGGCTACACCTTC
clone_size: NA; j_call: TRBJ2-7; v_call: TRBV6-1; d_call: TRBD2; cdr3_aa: CASSDHWAGVSYEQYF; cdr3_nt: TGTGCCAGCAGTGACCATTGGGCGGGAGTTTCCTACGAGCAGTACTTC
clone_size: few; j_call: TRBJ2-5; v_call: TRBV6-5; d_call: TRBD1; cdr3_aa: CASRHAGTGTETQYF; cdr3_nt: TGTGCCAGCAGACACGCAGGGACAGGTACAGAGACCCAGTACTTC
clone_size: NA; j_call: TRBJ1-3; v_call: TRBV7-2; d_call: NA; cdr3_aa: CASSLALGSGNTIYF; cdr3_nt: TGTGCCAGCAGCTTAGCGCTAGGCTCTGGAAACACCATATATTTT
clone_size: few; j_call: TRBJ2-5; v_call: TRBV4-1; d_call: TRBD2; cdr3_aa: CASSPFGTSGQETQYF; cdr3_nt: TGCGCCAGCAGCCCGTTCGGGACTAGCGGCCAAGAGACCCAGTACTTC
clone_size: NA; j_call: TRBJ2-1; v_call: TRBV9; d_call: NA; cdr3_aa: CASSVRTGEAQNEQFF; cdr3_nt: TGTGCCAGCAGCGTCAGGACTGGCGAGGCTCAAAATGAGCAGTTCTTC
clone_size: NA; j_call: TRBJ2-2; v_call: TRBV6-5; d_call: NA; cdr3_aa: CASSYGPGGELFF; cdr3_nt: TGTGCCAGCAGTTACGGTCCGGGCGGGGAGCTGTTTTTT
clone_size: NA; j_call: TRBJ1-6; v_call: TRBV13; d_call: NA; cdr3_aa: CASSSGSSRVLSPLHF; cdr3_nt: TGTGCCAGCAGCTCAGGTTCTTCCCGAGTCCTTTCACCCCTCCACTTT
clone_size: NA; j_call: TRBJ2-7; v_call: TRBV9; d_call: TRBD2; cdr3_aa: CASSTSGRGAYEQYF; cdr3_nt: TGTGCCAGCAGCACTAGCGGGAGAGGCGCCTACGAGCAGTACTTC
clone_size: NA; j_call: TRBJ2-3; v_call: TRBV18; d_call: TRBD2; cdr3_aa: CASSPLPTSGSSDTQYF; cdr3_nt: TGTGCCAGCTCACCGCTTCCTACTAGCGGGAGTTCAGATACGCAGTATTTT
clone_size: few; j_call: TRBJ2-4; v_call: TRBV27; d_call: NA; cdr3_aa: CASSLIQGVGKNIQYF; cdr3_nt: TGTGCCAGCAGTTTGATACAGGGAGTGGGCAAAAACATTCAGTACTTC
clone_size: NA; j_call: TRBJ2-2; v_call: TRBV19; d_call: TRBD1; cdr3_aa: CASRIRGTNTGELFF; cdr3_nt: TGTGCCAGTAGGATCAGGGGGACGAACACCGGGGAGCTGTTTTTT
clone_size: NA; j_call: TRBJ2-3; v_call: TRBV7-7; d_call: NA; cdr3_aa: CASSPNGGLKGTDTQYF; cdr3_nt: TGTGCTAGCAGCCCTAACGGGGGACTTAAAGGCACAGATACGCAGTATTTT
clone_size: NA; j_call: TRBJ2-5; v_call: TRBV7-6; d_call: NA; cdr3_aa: CASSYSGERETQYF; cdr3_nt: TGTGCCAGCAGCTACTCAGGGGAGAGGGAGACCCAGTACTTC
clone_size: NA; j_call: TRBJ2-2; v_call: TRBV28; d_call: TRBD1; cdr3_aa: CASRTGTGNTGELFF; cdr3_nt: TGTGCCAGCCGTACCGGGACAGGAAACACCGGGGAGCTGTTTTTT
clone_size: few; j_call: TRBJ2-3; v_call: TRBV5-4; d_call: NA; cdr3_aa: CASSLPTSPGADTQYF; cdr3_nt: TGTGCCAGCAGCTTACCTACTAGCCCTGGCGCAGATACGCAGTATTTT
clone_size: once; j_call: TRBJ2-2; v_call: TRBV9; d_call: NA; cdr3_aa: CASSHVVNTGELFF; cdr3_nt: TGTGCCAGCAGCCACGTAGTGAACACCGGGGAGCTGTTTTTT
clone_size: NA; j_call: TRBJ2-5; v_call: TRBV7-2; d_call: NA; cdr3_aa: CASSPLQGRGTQYF; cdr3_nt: TGTGCCAGCAGCCCTTTACAGGGCCGAGGGACCCAGTACTTC
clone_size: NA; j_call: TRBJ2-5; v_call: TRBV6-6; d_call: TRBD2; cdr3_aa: CASSSRTSGKETQYF; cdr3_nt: TGTGCCAGCAGTTCCAGGACTAGCGGGAAAGAGACCCAGTACTTC
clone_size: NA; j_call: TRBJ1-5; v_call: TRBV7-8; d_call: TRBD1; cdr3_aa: CASSLRQGATLNQPQHF; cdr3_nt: TGTGCCAGCAGCCTCCGACAGGGGGCAACGTTGAATCAGCCCCAGCATTTT
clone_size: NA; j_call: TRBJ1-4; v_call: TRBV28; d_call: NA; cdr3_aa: CASSFRINEKLFF; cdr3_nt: TGTGCCAGCAGTTTCAGAATTAATGAAAAACTGTTTTTT
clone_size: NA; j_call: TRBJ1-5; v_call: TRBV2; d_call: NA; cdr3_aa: CASREDSSQFNQPQHF; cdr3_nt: TGTGCCAGCAGAGAAGATAGCTCCCAATTCAATCAGCCCCAGCATTTT
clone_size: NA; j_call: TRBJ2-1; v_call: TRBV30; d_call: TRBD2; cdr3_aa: CAWRLRGGTYNEQFF; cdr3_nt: TGTGCCTGGAGGCTGCGGGGGGGTACCTACAATGAGCAGTTCTTC
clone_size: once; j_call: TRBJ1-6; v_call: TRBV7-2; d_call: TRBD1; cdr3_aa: CASKNRGNSPLHF; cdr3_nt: TGTGCCAGCAAAAACAGGGGAAACTCACCCCTCCACTTT
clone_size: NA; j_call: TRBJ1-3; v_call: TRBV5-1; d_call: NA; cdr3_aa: CASSLVSPVRGNTIYF; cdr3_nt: TGCGCCAGCAGCTTGGTATCTCCAGTCCGCGGAAACACCATATATTTT
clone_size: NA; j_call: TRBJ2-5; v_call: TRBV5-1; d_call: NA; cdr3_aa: CASIPFNNRETQYF; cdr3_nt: TGCGCCAGCATTCCCTTCAACAACAGAGAGACCCAGTACTTC
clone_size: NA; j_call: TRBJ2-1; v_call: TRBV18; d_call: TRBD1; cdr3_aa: CASSPQQGAEEQFF; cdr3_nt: TGTGCCAGCTCACCCCAACAGGGGGCGGAGGAGCAGTTCTTC
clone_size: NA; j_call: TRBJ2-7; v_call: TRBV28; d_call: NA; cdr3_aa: CASSFLVSWEGGEQYF; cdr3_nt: TGTGCCAGCAGTTTTCTAGTTTCGTGGGAGGGGGGCGAGCAGTACTTC
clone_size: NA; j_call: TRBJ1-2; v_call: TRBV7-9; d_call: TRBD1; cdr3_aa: CATKPPGTGGFYGYTF; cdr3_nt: TGTGCCACCAAACCACCGGGGACAGGGGGCTTCTATGGCTACACCTTC
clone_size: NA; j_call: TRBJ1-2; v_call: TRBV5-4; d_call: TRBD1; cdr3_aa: CASNELTGGGGYTF; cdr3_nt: TGTGCCAGCAACGAATTAACAGGGGGCGGTGGCTACACCTTC
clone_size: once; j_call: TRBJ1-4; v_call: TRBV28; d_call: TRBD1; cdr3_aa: CASSLNRGPTNEKLFF; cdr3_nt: TGTGCCAGCAGTTTGAACAGGGGGCCAACTAATGAAAAACTGTTTTTT
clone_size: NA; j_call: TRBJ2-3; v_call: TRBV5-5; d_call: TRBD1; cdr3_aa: CASSPRRTGGSRDTQYF; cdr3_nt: TGTGCCAGCAGCCCCCGGAGGACAGGGGGCTCTCGGGATACGCAGTATTTT
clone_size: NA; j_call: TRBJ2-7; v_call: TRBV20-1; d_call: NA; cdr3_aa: CSAREGGRQYF; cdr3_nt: TGCAGTGCTAGAGAAGGAGGCAGGCAGTACTTC
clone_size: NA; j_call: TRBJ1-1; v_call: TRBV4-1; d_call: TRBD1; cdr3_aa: CASSQATGGKFYTEAFF; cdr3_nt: TGCGCCAGCAGCCAAGCGACAGGGGGCAAGTTCTACACTGAAGCTTTCTTT
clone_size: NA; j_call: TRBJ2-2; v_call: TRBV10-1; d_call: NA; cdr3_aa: CASSPRGSTGELFF; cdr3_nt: TGCGCCAGCAGTCCCCGGGGGAGCACCGGGGAGCTGTTTTTT
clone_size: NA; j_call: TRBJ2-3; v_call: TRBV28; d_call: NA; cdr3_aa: CASSLNRVADTQYF; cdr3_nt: TGTGCCAGCAGTTTAAACAGGGTCGCAGATACGCAGTATTTT
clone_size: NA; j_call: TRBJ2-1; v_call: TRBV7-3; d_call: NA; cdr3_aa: CASSPSVDYNEQFF; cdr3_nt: TGTGCCAGCAGCCCTAGCGTAGATTACAATGAGCAGTTCTTC
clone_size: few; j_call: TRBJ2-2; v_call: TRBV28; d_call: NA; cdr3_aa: CASRLTGELFF; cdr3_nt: TGTGCCAGCAGACTCACCGGGGAGCTGTTTTTT
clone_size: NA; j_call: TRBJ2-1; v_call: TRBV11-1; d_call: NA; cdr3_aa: CASSPDYNEQFF; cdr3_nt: TGTGCCAGCAGCCCGGACTATAATGAGCAGTTCTTC
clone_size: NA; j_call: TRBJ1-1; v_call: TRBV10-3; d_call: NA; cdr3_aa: CAISESLGGAFF; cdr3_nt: TGTGCCATCAGTGAGTCGTTGGGGGGAGCTTTCTTT
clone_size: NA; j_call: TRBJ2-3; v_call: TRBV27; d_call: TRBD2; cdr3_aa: CASSRGRLARTDTQYF; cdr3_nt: TGTGCCAGCAGTCGTGGAAGACTAGCTCGAACAGATACGCAGTATTTT
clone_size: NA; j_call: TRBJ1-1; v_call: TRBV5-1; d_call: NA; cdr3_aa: CASSPLGNTEAFF; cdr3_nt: TGCGCCAGCAGCCCCCTCGGGAACACTGAAGCTTTCTTT
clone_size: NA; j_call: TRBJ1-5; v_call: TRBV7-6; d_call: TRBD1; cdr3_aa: CASSHGQGARQPQHF; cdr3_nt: TGTGCCAGCAGCCACGGACAGGGGGCGAGACAGCCCCAGCATTTT
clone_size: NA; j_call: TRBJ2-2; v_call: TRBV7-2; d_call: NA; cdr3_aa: CASSSRLTGELFF; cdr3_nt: TGTGCCAGCAGCTCCCGACTCACCGGGGAGCTGTTTTTT
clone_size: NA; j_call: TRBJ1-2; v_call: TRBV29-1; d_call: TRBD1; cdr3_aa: CSVIPRGANYGYTF; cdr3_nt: TGCAGCGTGATCCCCAGGGGGGCTAACTATGGCTACACCTTC